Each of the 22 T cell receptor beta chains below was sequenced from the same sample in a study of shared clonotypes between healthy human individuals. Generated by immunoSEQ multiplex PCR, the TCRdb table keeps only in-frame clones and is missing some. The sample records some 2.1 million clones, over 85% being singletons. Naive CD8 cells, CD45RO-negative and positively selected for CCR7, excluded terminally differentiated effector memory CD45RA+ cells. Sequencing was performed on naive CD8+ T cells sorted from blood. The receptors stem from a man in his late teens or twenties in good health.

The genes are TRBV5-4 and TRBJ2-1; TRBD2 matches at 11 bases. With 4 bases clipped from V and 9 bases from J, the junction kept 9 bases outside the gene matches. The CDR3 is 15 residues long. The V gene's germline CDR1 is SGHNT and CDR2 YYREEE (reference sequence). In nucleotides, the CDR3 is TGTGCCAGCAGCCAGGGACTAGCGGAGAACATTGAGCAGTTCTTC. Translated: CASSQGLAENIEQFF.

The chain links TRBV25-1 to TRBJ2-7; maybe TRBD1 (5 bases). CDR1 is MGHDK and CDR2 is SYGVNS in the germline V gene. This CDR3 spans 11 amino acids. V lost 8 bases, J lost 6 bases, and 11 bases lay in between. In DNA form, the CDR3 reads TGTGCCAGCCATAGAAGGGGCGAGCAGTACTTC. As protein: CASHRRGEQYF.

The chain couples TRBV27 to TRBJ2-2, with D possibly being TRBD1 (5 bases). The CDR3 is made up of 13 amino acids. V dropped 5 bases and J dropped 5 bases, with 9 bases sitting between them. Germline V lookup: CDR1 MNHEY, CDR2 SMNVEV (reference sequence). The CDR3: CASSASGTGELFF. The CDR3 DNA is TGTGCCAGCAGTGCTTCAGGGACCGGGGAGCTGTTTTTT.

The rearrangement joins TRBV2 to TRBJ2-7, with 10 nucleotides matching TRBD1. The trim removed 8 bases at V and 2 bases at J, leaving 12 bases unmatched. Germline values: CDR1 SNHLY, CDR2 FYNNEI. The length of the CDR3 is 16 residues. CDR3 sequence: CASFGRDRGPPYEQYF. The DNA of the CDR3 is TGTGCCAGCTTCGGGCGGGACAGGGGCCCCCCCTACGAGCAGTACTTC.

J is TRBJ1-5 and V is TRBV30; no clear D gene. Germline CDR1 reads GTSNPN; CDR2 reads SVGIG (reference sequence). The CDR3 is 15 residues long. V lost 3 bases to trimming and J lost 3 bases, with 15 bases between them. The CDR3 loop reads CAWSLAVGNNQPQHF. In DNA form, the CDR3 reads TGTGCCTGGAGCCTGGCGGTGGGGAACAATCAGCCCCAGCATTTT.

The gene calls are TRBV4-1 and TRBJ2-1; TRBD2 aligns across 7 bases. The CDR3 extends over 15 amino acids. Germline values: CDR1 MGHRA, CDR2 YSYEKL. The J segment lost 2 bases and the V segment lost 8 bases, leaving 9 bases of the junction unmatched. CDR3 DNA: TGCGCCAGCCGAGGGGAGAGCGGGGCCTACAATGAGCAGTTCTTC. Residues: CASRGESGAYNEQFF.

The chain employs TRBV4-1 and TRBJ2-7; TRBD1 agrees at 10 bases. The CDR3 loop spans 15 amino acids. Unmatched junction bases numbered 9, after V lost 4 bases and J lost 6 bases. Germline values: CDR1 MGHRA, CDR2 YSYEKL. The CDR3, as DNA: TGCGCCAGCAGCCTTAGGACAGGGGGAACTTTCGAGCAGTACTTC. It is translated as CASSLRTGGTFEQYF.

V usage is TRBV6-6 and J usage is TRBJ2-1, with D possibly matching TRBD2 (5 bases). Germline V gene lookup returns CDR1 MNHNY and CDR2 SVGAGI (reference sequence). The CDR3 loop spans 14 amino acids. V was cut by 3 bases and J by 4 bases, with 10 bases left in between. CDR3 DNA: TGTGCCAGCAGTTATTTAGCGACGTACAATGAGCAGTTCTTC. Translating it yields CASSYLATYNEQFF.

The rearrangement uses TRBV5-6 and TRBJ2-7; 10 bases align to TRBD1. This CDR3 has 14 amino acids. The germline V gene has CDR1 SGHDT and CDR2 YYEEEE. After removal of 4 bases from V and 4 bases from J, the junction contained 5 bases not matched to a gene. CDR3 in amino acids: CASSGDRGRYEQYF. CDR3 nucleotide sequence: TGTGCCAGCAGCGGTGACAGGGGGCGGTACGAGCAGTACTTC.

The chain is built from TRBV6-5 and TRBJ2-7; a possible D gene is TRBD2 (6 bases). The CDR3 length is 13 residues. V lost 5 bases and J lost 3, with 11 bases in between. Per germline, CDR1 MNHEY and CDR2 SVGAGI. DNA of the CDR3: TGTGCCAGCAGTACCGGGACTTTCTACGAGCAGTACTTC. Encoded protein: CASSTGTFYEQYF.

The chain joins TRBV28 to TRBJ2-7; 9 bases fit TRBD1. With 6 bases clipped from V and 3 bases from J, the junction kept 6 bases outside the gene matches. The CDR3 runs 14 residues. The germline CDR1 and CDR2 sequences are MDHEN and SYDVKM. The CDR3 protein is CASRPTGGGYEQYF. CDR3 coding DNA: TGTGCCAGCAGGCCTACAGGGGGCGGCTACGAGCAGTACTTC.

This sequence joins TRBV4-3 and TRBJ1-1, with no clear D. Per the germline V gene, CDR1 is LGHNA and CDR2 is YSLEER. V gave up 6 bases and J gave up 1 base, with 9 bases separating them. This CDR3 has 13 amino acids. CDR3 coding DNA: TGCGCCAGCAGTACGACGCAGAACACTGAAGCTTTCTTT. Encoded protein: CASSTTQNTEAFF.

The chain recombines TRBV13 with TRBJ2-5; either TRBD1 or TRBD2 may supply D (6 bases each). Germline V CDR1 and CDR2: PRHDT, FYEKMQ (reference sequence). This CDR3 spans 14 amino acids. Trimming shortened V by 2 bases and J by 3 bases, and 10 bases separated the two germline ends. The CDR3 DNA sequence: TGTGCCAGCAGCTTAAGGGGGGCGGAAGAGACCCAGTACTTC. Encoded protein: CASSLRGAEETQYF.

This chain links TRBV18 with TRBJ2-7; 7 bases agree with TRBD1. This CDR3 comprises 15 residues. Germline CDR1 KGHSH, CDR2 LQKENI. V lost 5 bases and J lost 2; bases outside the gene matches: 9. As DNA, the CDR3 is TGTGCCAGCTCAGAGTTGACAGGGAACCCCTACGAGCAGTACTTC. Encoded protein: CASSELTGNPYEQYF. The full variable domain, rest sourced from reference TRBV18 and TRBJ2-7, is NAGVMQNPRHLVRRRGQEARLRCSPMKGHSHVYWYRQLPEEGLKFMVYLQKENIIDESGMPKERFSAEFPKEGPSILRIQQVVRGDSAAYFCASSELTGNPYEQYFGPGTRLTVT.

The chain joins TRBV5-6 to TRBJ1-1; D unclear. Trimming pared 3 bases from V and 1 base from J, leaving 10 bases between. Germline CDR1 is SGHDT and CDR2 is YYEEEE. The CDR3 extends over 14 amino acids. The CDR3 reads CASSYSDENTEAFF. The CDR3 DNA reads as TGTGCCAGCAGCTACTCGGACGAGAACACTGAAGCTTTCTTT. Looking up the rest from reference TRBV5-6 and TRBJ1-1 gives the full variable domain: DAGVTQSPTHLIKTRGQQVTLRCSPKSGHDTVSWYQQALGQGPQFIFQYYEEEERQRGNFPDRFSGHQFPNYSSELNVNALLLGDSALYLCASSYSDENTEAFFGQGTRLTVV.

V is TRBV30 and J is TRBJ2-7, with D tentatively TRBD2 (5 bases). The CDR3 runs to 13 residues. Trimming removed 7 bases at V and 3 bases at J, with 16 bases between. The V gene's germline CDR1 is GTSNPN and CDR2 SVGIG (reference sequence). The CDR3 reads CAYETSLDYEQYF. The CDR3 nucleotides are TGTGCCTACGAAACTAGTTTGGACTACGAGCAGTACTTC. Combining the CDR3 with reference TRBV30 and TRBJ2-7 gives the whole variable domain SQTIHQWPATLVQPVGSPLSLECTVEGTSNPNLYWYRQAAGRGLQLLFYSVGIGQISSEVPQNLSASRPQDRQFILSSKKLLLSDSGFYLCAYETSLDYEQYFGPGTRLTVT.

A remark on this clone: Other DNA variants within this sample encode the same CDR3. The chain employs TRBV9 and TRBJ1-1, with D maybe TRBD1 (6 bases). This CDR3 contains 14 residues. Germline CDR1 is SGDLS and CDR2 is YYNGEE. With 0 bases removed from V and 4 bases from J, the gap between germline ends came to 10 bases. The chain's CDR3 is CASSVEGGGTEAFF. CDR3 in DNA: TGTGCCAGCAGCGTAGAGGGGGGAGGCACTGAAGCTTTCTTT. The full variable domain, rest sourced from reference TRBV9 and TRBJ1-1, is DSGVTQTPKHLITATGQRVTLRCSPRSGDLSVYWYQQSLDQGLQFLIQYYNGEERAKGNILERFSAQQFPDLHSELNLSSLELGDSALYFCASSVEGGGTEAFFGQGTRLTVV.

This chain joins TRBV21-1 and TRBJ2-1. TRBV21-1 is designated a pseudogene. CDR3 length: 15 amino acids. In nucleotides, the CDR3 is TGTGCCAGCAGCAAAAGGGAAAGCTCCTACAATGAGCAGTTCTTC. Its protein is CASSKRESSYNEQFF.

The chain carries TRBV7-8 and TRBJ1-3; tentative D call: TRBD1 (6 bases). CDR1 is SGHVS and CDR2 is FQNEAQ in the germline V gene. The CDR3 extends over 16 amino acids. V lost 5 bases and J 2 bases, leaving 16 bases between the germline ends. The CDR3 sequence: CASSPGPGVAGNTIYF. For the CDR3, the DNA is TGTGCCAGCAGCCCGGGCCCAGGGGTCGCTGGAAACACCATATATTTT. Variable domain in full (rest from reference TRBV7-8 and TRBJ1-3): GAGVSQSPRYKVAKRGQDVALRCDPISGHVSLFWYQQALGQGPEFLTYFQNEAQLDKSGLPSDRFFAERPEGSVSTLKIQRTQQEDSAVYLCASSPGPGVAGNTIYFGEGSWLTVV.

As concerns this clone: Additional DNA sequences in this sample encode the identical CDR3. CDR3 region: CASSHTYNEQFF. CDR3 sequence (DNA): TGTGCCAGCAGTCACACGTACAATGAGCAGTTCTTC. The chain is built from TRBV28 and TRBJ2-1; no definite D call. This CDR3 has 12 amino acids. Deletions cut 5 bases from V and 4 bases from J, with 6 bases between. Germline lookup yields CDR1 MDHEN and CDR2 SYDVKM.

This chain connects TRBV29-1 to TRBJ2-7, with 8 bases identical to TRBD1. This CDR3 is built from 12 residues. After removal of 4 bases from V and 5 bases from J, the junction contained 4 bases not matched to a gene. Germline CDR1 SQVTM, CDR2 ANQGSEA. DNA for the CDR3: TGCAGCGTTGTTCCAGGGGGCCACGAGCAGTACTTC. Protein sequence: CSVVPGGHEQYF.

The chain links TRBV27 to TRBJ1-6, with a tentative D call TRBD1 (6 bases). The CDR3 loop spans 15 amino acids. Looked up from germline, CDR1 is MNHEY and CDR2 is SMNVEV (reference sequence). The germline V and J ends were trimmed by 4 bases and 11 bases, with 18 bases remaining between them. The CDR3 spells CASSYSTGFRAPLHF. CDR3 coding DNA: TGTGCCAGCAGTTATTCCACAGGGTTTCGGGCACCCCTCCACTTT.